The sequence of this T cell receptor (beta chain) was determined in a study of blood T cell repertoires in COVID-19. Overall study context: T cells, B-cell-depleted T cells, or PBMCs supplied cDNA or gDNA.

Measured with immunoSEQ multiplex PCR; TCRdb has only the in-frame clones, and not every one. The sample lists 150,000 or so clones, 80% to 95% seen once, with about 4.6% in the top ten. V gave up 4 bases and J gave up 2 bases; unmatched junction bases: 5. CDR1 is MGHRA, CDR2 YSYEKL, per germline. CDR3 length equals 15 residues. V usage is TRBV4-1 and J usage is TRBJ2-1, with 7 nucleotides matching TRBD2. The sequenced sample was peripheral blood. This TCR was sampled from a man aged 25 to 40 with COVID-19, enrolled during active disease. CDR3 sequence (DNA): TGCGCCAGCAGCCTCGGGACTACTACCTACAATGAGCAGTTCTTC. Translating gives CASSLGTTTYNEQFF.